Each of the 11 T cell receptor beta chains below was sequenced from the same sample in a study of patients and donors after allogeneic stem cell transplantation. In TCRdb, the RT-PCR reads were re-called with MiXCR into one record per CDR3 protein. The profile shows about 410,000 distinct CDR3 sequences, 16% of them singletons. Input material: blood, either unsorted or a sorted T cell fraction (not recorded which). Receptors were obtained from a human donor who was either an allogeneic HSCT recipient or a stem cell or donor lymphocyte infusion donor (not recorded which). It is not recorded whose cells these are; they may come from a transplant donor.

The table lists this clonotype with many counts. V is TRBV12-3 or TRBV12-4 and J is TRBJ2-1, with 9 bases lining up with TRBD1. The V gene end was trimmed by 4 bases and the J gene end by 7 bases; junction bases not matched to a gene: 11. This CDR3 has 16 amino acids. The CDR3 DNA is TGTGCCAGCAGTTCCAGGGACAGGGTGTGGGTTAATGAGCAGTTCTTC. Its translation: CASSSRDRVWVNEQFF.

This clonotype was recorded a few times. This chain uses TRBV9 with TRBJ2-7, with D unclear. V lost 0 bases and J lost 5, with 12 bases in between. This CDR3 is built from 14 residues. Germline V lookup: CDR1 SGDLS, CDR2 YYNGEE. The CDR3 sequence is CASSVDSGLDEQYF. The DNA for the CDR3 is TGTGCCAGCAGCGTAGACTCGGGTCTCGACGAGCAGTACTTC. The full variable domain, with the rest looked up from reference TRBV9 and TRBJ2-7, is DSGVTQTPKHLITATGQRVTLRCSPRSGDLSVYWYQQSLDQGLQFLIQYYNGEERAKGNILERFSAQQFPDLHSELNLSSLELGDSALYFCASSVDSGLDEQYFGPGTRLTVT.

This clonotype has a handful of counts. This CDR3 is CASSVSGRALDEQFF. The CDR3 DNA follows: TGTGCCAGCAGTGTTAGCGGGAGGGCCTTGGATGAGCAGTTCTTC. This sequence joins TRBV27 and TRBJ2-1, with TRBD2 matching 11 bases. V shed 5 bases, J shed 8 bases, and the junction held 8 bases outside the gene matches. CDR1 and CDR2 from the germline V gene are MNHEY and SMNVEV (reference sequence). The CDR3 runs 15 residues.

This clonotype was seen ten or more times. The CDR3 nucleotides read TGTGCCAGCAGTTTGGGGTGGAGGGACACTGAAGCTTTCTTT. Protein: CASSLGWRDTEAFF. The chain links TRBV12-3 or TRBV12-4 to TRBJ1-1; D gene unclear. This CDR3 has 14 amino acids. V was shortened by 3 bases and J by 3 bases, with 11 bases between the two germline ends.

This clonotype was counted a few times. This chain uses TRBV3-1 with TRBJ2-7; 7 bases are a match to TRBD2. Germline values: CDR1 LGHDT, CDR2 YNNKEL (reference sequence). Losses at the gene ends were 3 bases for V and 6 bases for J; bases not matched to a gene: 2. There are 12 residues in the CDR3. DNA of the CDR3: TGTGCCAGCAGCCAGGGAGGGATCGAGCAGTACTTC. Protein: CASSQGGIEQYF.

The gene calls are TRBV29-1 and TRBJ2-1; 13 positions agree with TRBD2. Germline CDR1 is SQVTM and CDR2 is ANQGSEA. V dropped 7 bases and J dropped 2; count of bases not matched to a gene: 11. The CDR3 covers 17 residues. The CDR3 DNA reads TGCAGCGCGACCCGACTAGCGGGAGGTTGGGCCTACAATGAGCAGTTCTTC. Protein: CSATRLAGGWAYNEQFF.

This sequence joins TRBV7-3 and TRBJ1-1, with 9 bases that match TRBD1. The germline CDR1 and CDR2 sequences are SGHTA and FQGTGA. The CDR3 loop spans 16 amino acids. The J segment lost 3 bases and the V segment lost 1 base, leaving 6 bases of the junction unmatched. CDR3: CASSLRMDRGDTEAFF. The CDR3 DNA follows: TGTGCCAGCAGCTTAAGAATGGACAGGGGAGACACTGAAGCTTTCTTT.

V and J are TRBV20-1 and TRBJ1-4; D is ambiguous. CDR1 DFQATT and CDR2 SNEGSKA come from the germline V gene (reference sequence). CDR3 size: 11 residues. Trimming took off 7 bases at V and 11 bases at J, with 14 bases between the two ends. CDR3 region: CSGLVFEKLFF. CDR3 coding DNA: TGCAGTGGACTGGTATTCGAGAAACTGTTTTTT.

The V call is TRBV3-1, the J call TRBJ2-5; 9 nucleotides match TRBD1. This CDR3 region has 16 residues. Per germline, CDR1 LGHDT and CDR2 YNNKEL (reference sequence). The junction had 8 bases not matched to a gene; V was cut back by 1 base and J by 5 bases. The CDR3 bases are TGTGCCAGCAGCCAAGTAGGGACAGGGAGGGGGGAGACCCAGTACTTC. It specifies CASSQVGTGRGETQYF.

The CDR3 sequence is CASSLAGQVYGYTF. As DNA, the CDR3 is TGTGCCAGCAGTTTAGCCGGACAGGTCTATGGCTACACCTTC. The rearrangement joins TRBV12-3 or TRBV12-4 to TRBJ1-2, with TRBD1 identical over 7 bases. The J segment lost 4 bases and the V segment lost 0 bases, leaving 2 bases of the junction unmatched. The CDR3 consists of 14 residues.

This clonotype was picked up a small number of times. The CDR3 region has the DNA TGTGCCACCAGTGAAGGCGGAGGGAGAAATCAGCCCCAGCATTTT. Translation: CATSEGGGRNQPQHF. The V gene is TRBV24-1, the J gene TRBJ1-5; no firm D call. CDR3 length: 15 amino acids. The V end lost 4 bases, the J end lost 4 bases, and 13 bases lay between the germline ends. CDR1 and CDR2 (germline): KGHDR, SFDVKD.